This T cell receptor beta chain was captured by sequencing in a study of T-cell reconstitution after alpha-beta-depleted transplantation in children. Molecular barcoding with unique molecular identifiers was used for the TCRbeta library. TCRdb called the PCR reads again in MiXCR, with one record for every CDR3 protein. The sample holds hundreds of thousands of distinct CDR3 sequences, more than 20% seen once. This clonotype was seen only a few times. Its antigen is unidentified. Study conclusions and caveats: After one year, T-cell counts and TCRbeta diversity mostly came from new T cells. Recipient T cells and thymic progenitors that survived were the source of the high TCRbeta diversity seen at day 60 in some patients. About two months after transplant, alpha-beta T cells reportedly came from several hundred expanded graft clones.

The TCR comes from a female patient between 2 and 15 years old who had a stem cell transplant for congenital amegakaryocytic thrombocytopenia, so the T cells may come from the graft donor. The material was PBMCs, mostly from graft donor cells, obtained 360 days after TCRalphabeta/CD19-depleted stem cell transplant.

The CDR3 bases are TGCAGCGTTGACCCCGGTGGCAGCCACCACACCGGGGAGCTGTTTTTT. Protein: CSVDPGGSHHTGELFF. The chain joins TRBV29-1 to TRBJ2-2; D gene uncertain. This CDR3 contains 16 residues. Trimming removed 3 bases from V and 3 bases from J, with 17 bases in between. Germline CDR1 is SQVTM and CDR2 is ANQGSEA.